Presented here are 9 T cell receptor beta chains from one specimen sequenced in a study of blood T cell repertoires in COVID-19. Sequencing was performed with immunoSEQ multiplex PCR; in TCRdb, only in-frame clones are kept and a portion is missing. The table includes 540,000 or so clones, about 89% detected once. The sequencing sample was made of peripheral blood. These receptors were taken from a woman aged 50 to 60 with COVID-19, enrolled during active disease.

The chain links TRBV5-1 to TRBJ2-7; 7 bases line up with TRBD2. The CDR3 runs to 15 residues. Trimming took 6 bases from V and 0 from J; bases not matched to a gene: 9. Germline lookup yields CDR1 SGHRS and CDR2 YFSETQ. The CDR3 DNA reads as TGCGCCAGCAAACAAGGGGCTAGCGGCTCCTACGAGCAGTACTTC. Encoded protein: CASKQGASGSYEQYF.

This clone was detected a few times. The V and J genes are TRBV7-9 and TRBJ1-3; no definite D call. The CDR3 runs to 12 residues. CDR1 and CDR2 (germline): SEHNR, FQNEAQ (reference sequence). Trimming cost V 7 bases and J 4 bases, with 8 bases left between them. CDR3 sequence: CASTQAGNTIYF. The CDR3 DNA reads as TGTGCCAGCACCCAGGCCGGAAACACCATATATTTT.

For this clone: Other DNA variants within this sample encode the same CDR3. V and J are TRBV5-4 and TRBJ2-2; TRBD2 matches at 14 bases. Looked up from germline, CDR1 is SGHNT and CDR2 is YYREEE (reference sequence). The CDR3 extends over 16 amino acids. V shed 4 bases, J shed 4 bases, and the junction held 3 bases outside the gene matches. CDR3 coding DNA: TGTGCCAGCAGCCCCGGACTAGCGGGGGGCACCGGGGAGCTGTTTTTT. This sequence encodes CASSPGLAGGTGELFF.

The chain employs TRBV7-9 and TRBJ1-3; D ambiguous. The CDR3 has 12 residues. From germline, CDR1 is SEHNR and CDR2 FQNEAQ (reference sequence). Trimming removed 0 bases from V and 5 bases from J, with 2 bases in between. The CDR3: CASSLARNTIYF. As DNA, the CDR3 is TGTGCCAGCAGCTTAGCTAGAAACACCATATATTTT.

This clone was seen just once. The chain combines TRBV10-3 with TRBJ1-1, with D maybe TRBD1 (6 bases). Looked up from germline, CDR1 is ENHRY and CDR2 is SYGVKD. The CDR3 has 14 residues. Trimming cost V 6 bases and J 1 base, with 12 bases left between them. The CDR3 DNA reads TGTGCCATCAGCTCCGGGGGGGCGAACACTGAAGCTTTCTTT. Translation: CAISSGGANTEAFF.

The rearrangement links TRBV9 to TRBJ2-1, with D perhaps TRBD1 (5 bases). V lost 3 bases and J 9 bases, leaving 16 bases between the germline ends. CDR3 length: 14 amino acids. Germline values: CDR1 SGDLS, CDR2 YYNGEE. The CDR3, as DNA: TGTGCCAGCAGCGCTCTTGGGGCCGGCGGTGAGCAGTTCTTC. It codes for CASSALGAGGEQFF.

The chain couples TRBV18 to TRBJ2-6; 7 nucleotides match TRBD1. Germline V CDR1 and CDR2: KGHSH, LQKENI. Trimming removed 3 bases from V and 2 bases from J; junction bases left unmatched: 7. The CDR3 extends over 17 amino acids. CDR3 sequence (DNA): TGTGCCAGCTCACCTTACTCCCAGGGGGCTGGGGCCAACGTCCTGACTTTC. As protein: CASSPYSQGAGANVLTF.

The chain has TRBV10-2 and TRBJ2-1, with 7 bases identical to TRBD2. From germline, CDR1 is WSHSY and CDR2 SAAADI. Losses at the gene ends were 4 bases for V and 7 bases for J; bases not matched to a gene: 10. The CDR3 length is 15 residues. The CDR3 reads CASSVRVRGENEQFF. In DNA, the CDR3 is TGCGCCAGCAGTGTTCGCGTACGGGGGGAGAATGAGCAGTTCTTC.

The J gene is TRBJ2-2, the V gene TRBV7-6; TRBD1 might be the D (5 bases). V lost 6 bases, J lost 6 bases, and 20 bases lay in between. CDR3 length equals 16 residues. CDR1 is SGHVS, CDR2 FNYEAQ, per germline. CDR3 loop: CASRSITGPRAGELFF. Written as DNA, the CDR3 is TGTGCCAGCAGATCCATAACCGGGCCCAGGGCCGGGGAGCTGTTTTTT.